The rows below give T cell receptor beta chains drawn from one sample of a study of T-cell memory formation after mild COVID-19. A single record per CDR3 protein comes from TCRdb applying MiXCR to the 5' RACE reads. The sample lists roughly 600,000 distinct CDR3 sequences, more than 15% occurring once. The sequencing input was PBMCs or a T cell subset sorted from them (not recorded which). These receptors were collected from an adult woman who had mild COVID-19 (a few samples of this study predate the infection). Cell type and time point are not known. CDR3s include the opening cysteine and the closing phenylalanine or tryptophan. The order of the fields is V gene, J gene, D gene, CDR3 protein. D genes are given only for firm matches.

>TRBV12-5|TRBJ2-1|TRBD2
CASGLGGTSASYNEQFF
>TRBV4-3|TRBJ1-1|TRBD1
CASSQDGQGVPNTEAFF
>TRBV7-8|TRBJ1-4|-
CASSFGEGEKLFF
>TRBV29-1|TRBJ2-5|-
CSAPDSQETQYF
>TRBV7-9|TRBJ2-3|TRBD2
CASSLRGDSTDTQYF
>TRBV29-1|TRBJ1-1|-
CSVGGMNTEAFF
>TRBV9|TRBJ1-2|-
CASSVASDFGYTF
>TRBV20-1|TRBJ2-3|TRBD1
CSARFRTGLRTDTQYF
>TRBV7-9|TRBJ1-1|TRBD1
CASSLYGVWDSVNTEAFF
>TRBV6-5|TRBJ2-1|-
CASSFRDNEQFF
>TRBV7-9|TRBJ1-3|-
CASSNSGNTIYF
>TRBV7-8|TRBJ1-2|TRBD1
CASSLAISGTGGNYGYTF
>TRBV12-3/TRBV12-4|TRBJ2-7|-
CASSFPGDEQYF
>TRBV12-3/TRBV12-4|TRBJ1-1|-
CASSYYTEAFF
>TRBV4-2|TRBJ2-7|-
CASSPSRYEQYF
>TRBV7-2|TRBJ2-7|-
CASSRGPVRTYEQYF
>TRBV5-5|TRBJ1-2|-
CASSSHIAGGYTF
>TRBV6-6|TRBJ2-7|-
CASSYVAGSYEQYF
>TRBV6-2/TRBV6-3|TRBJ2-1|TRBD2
CASSHSGTSGGGQFF
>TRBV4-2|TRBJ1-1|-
CASSQGARVGVNTEAFF
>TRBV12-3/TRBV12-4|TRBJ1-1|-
CASSPGDLGTEAFF
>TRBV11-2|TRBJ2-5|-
CASSLGDIGEETQYF
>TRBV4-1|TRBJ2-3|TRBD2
CASSSGGARTDTQYF
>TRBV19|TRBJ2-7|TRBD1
CASSSATGTVYEQYF
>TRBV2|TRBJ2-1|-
CASSALRAREQFF
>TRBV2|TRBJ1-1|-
CASSLLSGATTEAFF
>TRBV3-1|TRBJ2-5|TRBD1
CASSQDPDPTGGHKTQYF
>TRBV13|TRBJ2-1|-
CASSPLLQVNNEQFF
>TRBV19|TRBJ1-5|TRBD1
CASSTRTGEVGLNQPQHF
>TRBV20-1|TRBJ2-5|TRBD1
CSAEADRDETQYF
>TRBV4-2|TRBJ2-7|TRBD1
CASSPRGDSSSYEQYF
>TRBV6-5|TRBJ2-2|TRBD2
CASSYSFSGMAGELFF
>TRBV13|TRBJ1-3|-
CASSFYGWDSGNTIYF
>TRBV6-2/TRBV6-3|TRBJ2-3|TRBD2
CASAHGGSEARDTQYF
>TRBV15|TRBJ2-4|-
CATSKEKDIQYF
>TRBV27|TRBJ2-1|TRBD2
CASTGLSYNEQFF
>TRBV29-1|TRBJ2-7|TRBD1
CSPLFVGEGQGYYEQYF
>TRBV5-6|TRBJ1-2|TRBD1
CASSLGTARYGYTF
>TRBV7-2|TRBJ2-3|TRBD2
CASSLGGGRARDTQYF
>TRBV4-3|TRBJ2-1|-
CASSHRTGIFSEQFF
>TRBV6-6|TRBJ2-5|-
CASSYSTELGSRETQYF
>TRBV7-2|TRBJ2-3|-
CASSLAVPSDTQYF
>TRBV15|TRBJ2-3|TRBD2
CATSRAVAGTDTQYF
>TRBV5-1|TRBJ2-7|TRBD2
CASSLGLAGPLYSYEQYF
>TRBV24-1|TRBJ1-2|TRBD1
CATSDVRQGAIGYTF